This T cell receptor beta chain was sequenced for a study of T cells in Graves' hyperthyroidism and ophthalmopathy. Study background: Specimen type is peripheral blood, collected at initial diagnosis prior to any treatment.

The CDR3 extends over 15 amino acids. From germline, CDR1 is MNHEY and CDR2 SVGEGT. Trimming left V 2 bases short and J 0 bases short, with 9 bases between. In this sample, this clonotype turned up many times. Researchers took RNA transcripts and amplified the TCR beta CDR3 regions from them. Using the HTBI primer set, a first-round RT-PCR was run on the TCR CDR3. One entry per CDR3 protein results from TCRdb running MiXCR on the multiplex PCR reads. This sample has approximately 560,000 distinct CDR3 sequences, with 15% to 17% found just once. The rearrangement uses TRBV6-2 or TRBV6-3 and TRBJ2-3, with D possibly being TRBD2 (6 bases). The sample was blood. This receptor was identified in a woman in her thirties with Graves' hyperthyroidism. The CDR3 spells CASSYAGTSTDTQYF. CDR3 sequence (DNA): TGTGCCAGCAGTTACGCCGGGACTAGCACAGATACGCAGTATTTT.